What follows is one TCR beta chain and its context. The data were taken from a study of blood T cell repertoires in COVID-19. Study in general: COVID-19 samples from acute and convalescent phases originated in the United States, Italy and Spain.

V lost 1 base to trimming and J lost 6 bases, with 10 bases between them. The CDR3 runs to 13 residues. Per the germline V gene, CDR1 is LNHDA and CDR2 is SQIVND (reference sequence). As processed by the authors: Reference gene primer amplification gave estimated nucleated cell counts. Data came from immunoSEQ multiplex PCR; TCRdb stores just in-frame clones and leaves some out. That table gives V, J and clone size, and the DNA gave D and trimming. The repertoire consists of some 320,000 clones, with about nine tenths occurring once and the leading ten covering 6.9%. The chain is built from TRBV19 and TRBJ2-7, with D tentatively TRBD1 (5 bases). The sequencing input was peripheral blood. The sequence was obtained from a woman under 40 who had recovered from COVID-19. CDR3 bases: TGTGCCAGTAGTATAGTCCCAGGGCCCGAGCAGTACTTC. Its protein product is CASSIVPGPEQYF.